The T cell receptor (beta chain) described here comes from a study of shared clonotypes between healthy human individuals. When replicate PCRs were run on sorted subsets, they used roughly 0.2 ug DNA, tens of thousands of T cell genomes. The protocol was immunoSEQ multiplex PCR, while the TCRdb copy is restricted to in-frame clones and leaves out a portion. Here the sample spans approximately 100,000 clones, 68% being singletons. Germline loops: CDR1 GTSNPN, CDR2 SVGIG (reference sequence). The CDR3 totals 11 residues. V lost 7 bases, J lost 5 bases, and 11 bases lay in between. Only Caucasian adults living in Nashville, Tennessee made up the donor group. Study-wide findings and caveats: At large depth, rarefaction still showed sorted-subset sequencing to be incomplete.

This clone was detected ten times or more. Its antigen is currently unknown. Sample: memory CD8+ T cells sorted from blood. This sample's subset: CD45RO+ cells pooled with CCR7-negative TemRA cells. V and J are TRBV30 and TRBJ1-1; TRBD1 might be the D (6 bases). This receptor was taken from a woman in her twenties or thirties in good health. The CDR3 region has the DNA TGTGCCTTTAACAGGGAAACTGAAGCTTTCTTT. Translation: CAFNRETEAFF. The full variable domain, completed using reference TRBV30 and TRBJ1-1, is SQTIHQWPATLVQPVGSPLSLECTVEGTSNPNLYWYRQAAGRGLQLLFYSVGIGQISSEVPQNLSASRPQDRQFILSSKKLLLSDSGFYLCAFNRETEAFFGQGTRLTVV.